The 18 T cell receptor beta chains below come from one sample, sequenced in a study of CD8+ T cells in alopecia areata. Sequencing used cDNA as its template, made by extracting RNA and reverse transcribing it. Generated by immunoSEQ multiplex PCR, the TCRdb table keeps only in-frame clones and is missing some. The sample presents 270,000 or so clones, none singletons. Cutaneous lymph node cells were pooled, and they were sorted using CD4, CD8alpha, NKG2D, NKG2ACE and other markers. Sequenced input: CD4+ T cells sorted from a lymph node. These receptors were obtained from a C3H/HeJ mouse with alopecia areata. Strain haplotype (MHC): H2-k.

Points on this clone: Genes and germline are mouse. The sample holds other DNA sequences that translate to the same CDR3. The DNA read from the CDR3 is TGCACCTGCAGTGCAACTGGGGGCGCAAACACCGGG. This translates into CTCSATGGANTG. The entire CDR3 protein is CTCSATGGANTGQLYF. The V call is TRBV1, the J call TRBJ2-2, with 8 bases matching TRBD2. The observed sequence ends 4 residues before the CDR3 terminus, with the missing tail filled in from the germline J gene. V was clipped by 2 bases and J by 0 bases; unmatched bases: 2. CDR1 NSQYPW and CDR2 LRSPGD come from the germline V gene (reference sequence). CDR3 size: 16 residues.

As for this clone: Genes and germline are mouse. The sequenced fragment ends 4 residues before the CDR3 boundary, so the rest is inferred from the germline J gene. The chain has TRBV5 and TRBJ1-1, with 11 bases aligning to TRBD1. Germline V gene data show CDR1 as LGHNA and CDR2 as YNLKQL (reference sequence). After removal of 0 bases from V and 4 bases from J, the junction contained 1 base not matched to a gene. This CDR3 comprises 15 residues. The sequenced part of the CDR3 DNA is TGTGCCAGCAGCCAAGAGGGACAGGGGGTCACA. Translating gives CASSQEGQGVT. From start to end, the CDR3 is CASSQEGQGVTEVFF.

On this clone: Germline and genes: mouse. The CDR3 end falls 4 residues outside the read, so it is completed with the germline J gene. The chain employs TRBV29 and TRBJ2-3; D is uncertain. Germline V CDR1 and CDR2: MSHET, SYDVDS. The CDR3 has 14 amino acids. V shed 4 bases and J shed 3 bases, with 11 bases lying between them. The CDR3 protein is CASSSSGGAETLYF. The CDR3 DNA, read in part, is TGTGCTAGCAGTTCCTCAGGAGGGGCAGAA.

A remark on this clone: The gene symbols are mouse symbols. The read comes to an end 4 residues before the CDR3 does, leaving the germline J gene to fill in the end. The chain joins TRBV19 to TRBJ2-3; D might be TRBD1 (6 bases). Germline loops: CDR1 FNHDT, CDR2 SITEND (reference sequence). The V end lost 9 bases, the J end lost 0 bases, and 11 bases lay between the germline ends. This CDR3 has 13 amino acids. The CDR3 sequence: CATRDNSAETLYF. The sequenced part of the CDR3 DNA is TGTGCCACTCGGGACAATAGTGCAGAA.

In the case of this clone: Genes here carry mouse names. The read stops 4 residues short of the end of the CDR3; the missing end is completed from the germline J gene. The rearrangement links TRBV5 to TRBJ2-3, with TRBD1 matching over 8 bases. This CDR3 has 16 residues. J lost 0 bases, V lost 2 bases, and 4 bases had no gene match. CDR1 LGHNA and CDR2 YNLKQL come from the germline V gene (reference sequence). The sequenced part of the CDR3 DNA is TGTGCCAGCAGCCAATCACAGGGGGGAAGTGCAGAA. Translating it yields CASSQSQGGSAE. The complete CDR3 protein is CASSQSQGGSAETLYF.

This clone has more than one count but fewer than ten. Gene and germline names: mouse. The missing CDR3 end, 4 residues past where the read stops, is filled in from the germline J gene. This chain joins TRBV17 and TRBJ2-1, with 8 bases that match TRBD2. The CDR3 contains 15 residues. Per germline, CDR1 MNHDT and CDR2 YYDKIL. After removal of 5 bases from V and 1 base from J, the junction contained 4 bases not matched to a gene. The CDR3 bases that were read are TGTGCTAGCAGTCCAGGACTGGGAAACTATGCT. Its translation is CASSPGLGNYA. In full, the CDR3 reads CASSPGLGNYAEQFF.

This clone was seen a few times. Gene names refer to mouse genes. Coverage ceases 4 residues before the CDR3 finishes, and the germline J gene fills in the end. The chain uses TRBV13-1 and TRBJ2-2; D is possibly TRBD1 (5 bases). The CDR3 consists of 14 residues. Germline assignment: CDR1 NSHNY and CDR2 SYGAGN. V lost 3 bases, J lost 4 bases, and 10 bases lay in between. The CDR3 here is CASSGQRGTGQLYF. The sequenced part of the CDR3 DNA is TGTGCCAGCAGTGGACAGAGGGGCACCGGG.

In regard to this clone: Gene and germline names: mouse. The CDR3 end lies 4 residues beyond the end of the read and is filled in from the germline J gene. The chain joins TRBV19 to TRBJ2-7; TRBD1 matches at 10 bases. Germline V lookup: CDR1 FNHDT, CDR2 SITEND (reference sequence). This CDR3 has 15 residues. Trimming cost V 5 bases and J 0 bases; bases outside gene matches: 5. CDR3 amino acids: CASSTTGGLSYEQYF. The DNA read from the CDR3 is TGTGCCAGCAGCACGACAGGGGGCCTCTCCTAT.

This clone was observed many times. Here the gene names and germline are mouse. The read ends 4 residues shy of where the CDR3 ends; the end is completed using the germline J gene. The sample holds other DNA sequences that translate to the same CDR3. V usage is TRBV1 and J usage is TRBJ2-4; D perhaps matches TRBD2 (5 bases). The ends were cut back, 0 bases at V and 1 base at J, with 5 bases in the middle. CDR1 and CDR2 from the germline V gene are NSQYPW and LRSPGD (reference sequence). The CDR3 is 14 residues long. The CDR3 spells CTCSADWGQNTLYF. CDR3 DNA, as far as it was read: TGCACCTGCAGTGCAGACTGGGGTCAAAAC. Full variable domain (remainder filled in from reference TRBV1 and TRBJ2-4): VTLLEQNPRWRLVPRGQAVNLRCILKNSQYPWMSWYQQDLQKQLQWLFTLRSPGDKEVKSLPGADYLATRVTDTELRLQVANMSQGRTLYCTCSADWGQNTLYFGAGTRLSVL.

Comments on this clone: The genes are named according to mouse. Read coverage stops 4 residues before the CDR3 terminus; the germline J gene supplies the remainder. The J gene is TRBJ2-5, the V gene TRBV13-2; 10 bases agree with TRBD1. CDR3 length: 15 amino acids. Per the germline V gene, CDR1 is NNHNN and CDR2 is SYGAGS (reference sequence). The CDR3 loop is CASGDGGTGVDTQYF. The CDR3 DNA, read in part, is TGTGCCAGCGGTGATGGAGGGACAGGGGTCGAC.

Worth noting for this clone: Gene labels here are mouse ones. The CDR3 goes on 3 residues after the read ends, and that part is filled in from the germline J gene. This chain links TRBV19 with TRBJ1-6; D not resolved. TRBJ1-6 is annotated as an ORF whose role is uncertain. The CDR3 runs 15 residues. The V and J ends lost 4 bases and 0 bases respectively, with 8 bases between them. CDR1 is FNHDT and CDR2 is SITEND in the germline V gene (reference sequence). The sequenced part of the CDR3 DNA is TGTGCCAGCAGTCGACACCTTTCCTATAATTCGCCC. As protein: CASSRHLSYNSP. The entire CDR3 sequence reads CASSRHLSYNSPLYF.

About this clone: The gene symbols are mouse symbols. The read gets to within 4 residues of the CDR3 end, and the germline J gene fills in the rest. This sequence joins TRBV5 and TRBJ2-2; the D gene could be TRBD1 or TRBD2 (5 bases each). This CDR3 is built from 14 residues. Trimming pared 0 bases from V and 6 bases from J, leaving 8 bases between. The germline V gene encodes CDR1 LGHNA and CDR2 YNLKQL (reference sequence). CDR3 DNA, as far as it was read: TGTGCCAGCAGCCAAGAGGGGGTTTCCGGG. It translates to CASSQEGVSG. The CDR3 in full is CASSQEGVSGQLYF.

Only a few counts were recorded for this clone. Mouse gene names and germline throughout. The CDR3 end lies 4 residues beyond the end of the read and is filled in from the germline J gene. The chain couples TRBV13-1 to TRBJ2-7, with 10 bases aligning to TRBD2. From germline, CDR1 is NSHNY and CDR2 SYGAGN. There are 14 residues in the CDR3. CDR3 protein: CASSVGLGPYEQYF. The CDR3 DNA, read in part, is TGTGCCAGCAGTGTGGGACTGGGGCCTTAT.

This clone was observed a handful of times. The genes and germline here are from mouse. The read ends 3 residues shy of where the CDR3 ends; the end is completed using the germline J gene. The chain carries TRBV1 and TRBJ1-6; D possibly corresponds to TRBD1 (5 bases). TRBJ1-6 is an ORF, and what it does is uncertain. With 6 bases removed from V and 0 bases from J, the gap between germline ends came to 6 bases. CDR3 length: 14 amino acids. Germline CDR1 reads NSQYPW; CDR2 reads LRSPGD (reference sequence). CDR3 amino acids: CTCSQGSYNSPLYF. The DNA read from the CDR3 is TGCACCTGCAGCCAGGGTTCCTATAATTCGCCC.

This clone was counted only a few times. The genes and germline here are from mouse. The read ends 4 residues before the CDR3 terminus; that terminus is restored from the germline J gene. Other nucleotide sequences from this sample produce the same CDR3. This chain joins TRBV13-3 and TRBJ2-1, with 8 bases aligning to TRBD1. CDR1 is NNHDY, CDR2 SYVADS, per germline. CDR3 length: 14 amino acids. The part of the CDR3 DNA that was read is TGTGCCAGCAGTGACAGGGGGCGCCGGGCT. It specifies CASSDRGRRA. The entire CDR3 reads CASSDRGRRAEQFF.

With regard to this clone: Each gene name is a mouse one. The read is 3 residues too short to cover the CDR3 end, so that end is filled in from the germline J gene. The chain uses TRBV13-1 and TRBJ1-6; no reliable D call. Being an ORF, TRBJ1-6 has a function that is uncertain. The CDR3 has 15 residues. CDR1 and CDR2 from the germline V gene are NSHNY and SYGAGN. V was pared by 3 bases and J by 0 bases, with 7 bases between. CDR3 amino acids: CASSAKSSYNSPLYF. The DNA read from the CDR3 is TGTGCCAGCAGTGCCAAATCTTCCTATAATTCGCCC.

A note on this clone: The gene names here belong to mouse. The read falls 4 residues short of the CDR3 end, and the missing part is taken from the germline J gene. This chain connects TRBV13-1 to TRBJ2-2, with D tentatively TRBD1 (5 bases). V dropped 0 bases and J dropped 3 bases, with 6 bases sitting between them. CDR1 and CDR2 from the germline V gene are NSHNY and SYGAGN. This CDR3 has 14 amino acids. CDR3 residues: CASSDEQDTGQLYF. CDR3 bases read: TGTGCCAGCAGTGATGAACAGGACACCGGG.

Points on this clone: Mouse names are used for the genes. The CDR3 end falls 4 residues outside the read, so it is completed with the germline J gene. This rearrangement joins TRBV13-1 to TRBJ2-1, with 8 positions matching TRBD2. The CDR3 sequence is 14 residues long. V gave up 3 bases and J gave up 3 bases; unmatched junction bases: 2. Germline CDR1 NSHNY, CDR2 SYGAGN. The CDR3: CASSAGGLYAEQFF. The CDR3 DNA, read in part, is TGTGCCAGCAGTGCTGGGGGGCTCTATGCT.